Included here is one T cell receptor beta chain sequence, with context. Its antigen is as yet unknown. The PCR ran on 60 Vbeta and 13 Jbeta primers. Profiling relied on immunoSEQ multiplex PCR, and the TCRdb table lists in-frame clones only, not all of them. The data hold roughly 200,000 clones, with over 70% observed a single time. These data originate in a study of cytomegalovirus exposure and HLA in healthy donors. Study-level results: Available immune exposure information covered CMV serostatus only. Later on, a genetic analysis was performed. It linked a missense variant in DCLRE1C with V- and J-gene trimming of TCR beta.

The sample comprised PBMCs. The receptor's source is a boy aged 2-9 years in good health and CMV-seronegative.

The CDR3 DNA reads TGTGCCAGCAGCTTCGGACAGGGGGTGTCCTTGCGTATCTACGAGCAGTACTTC. It encodes CASSFGQGVSLRIYEQYF. J is TRBJ2-5 and V is TRBV14; 10 bases map to TRBD1. The closer fit of TRBJ2-7 to the DNA end suggests the J call may be wrong. Germline V lookup: CDR1 SGHDN, CDR2 FVKESK. This CDR3 spans 18 amino acids.